This passage covers 17 T cell receptor beta chains from one sample sequenced in a study of regulatory T cells in long-lasting Graves disease (dated by TCRdb to about 2021). The time point label, as the study defines it: persistent/refractory GD, antithyroid drugs over 5 years with positive TRAb. For both TCR sequencing and RNA sequencing, RNA was extracted from PBMCs using TRIzol. The library was produced with multiplex PCR. Sequencing was carried out with an Illumina HiSeq 4000. TCR beta libraries were built with iRepertoire HTBI primers and Arm-PCR amplification of CDR3 regions. TCRdb handled the public reads itself, with Q25 trimming in fastp and clone calling in MiXCR, and kept productive beta chains. CDR3 protein sequences are deduplicated, and each keeps its most common genes and DNA. The sample yields around 460,000 distinct CDR3 sequences; about 22% were counted once. 13% of the sample is in the top ten clones.

The sample in question was peripheral blood mononuclear cells (PBMCs), obtained when the disease was refractory, from a patient treated with antithyroid drugs. These receptor sequences come from a female donor with Graves disease.

At least ten counts were recorded for this clonotype. This chain uses TRBV28 with TRBJ1-1; D is uncertain. Germline V gene sequence: CDR1 MDHEN, CDR2 SYDVKM. V shed 6 bases and J shed 11 bases, with 13 bases lying between them. This CDR3 is built from 11 residues. CDR3 residues: CASRERNYAFF. CDR3 nucleotides: TGTGCCAGCAGGGAAAGGAACTATGCTTTCTTT.

This clonotype was counted ten times or more. The chain is built from TRBV28 and TRBJ1-5; 9 bases map to TRBD1. The germline V gene has CDR1 MDHEN and CDR2 SYDVKM. The CDR3 has 18 amino acids. J was trimmed by 3 bases and V by 6 bases; bases with no gene match: 15. CDR3 loop: CASSPPGQGIGVNQPQHF. The CDR3, as DNA: TGTGCCAGCAGCCCCCCGGGACAGGGAATTGGGGTCAATCAGCCCCAGCATTTT.

This clonotype was seen many times. V and J are TRBV20-1 and TRBJ1-2; D not resolved. The CDR3 has 13 amino acids. The V end was cut by 2 bases, the J end by 6 bases, with 13 bases between. The germline gives CDR1 DFQATT, CDR2 SNEGSKA (reference sequence). The CDR3 DNA reads as TGCAGTGCTAGAAAAAACAGTACTCATGGCTACACCTTC. This translates into CSARKNSTHGYTF.

This clonotype has ten or more counts. Mismatch with germline at one junction end may stem from a read error. This chain uses TRBV6-1 with TRBJ2-7, with 11 bases fitting TRBD1. The CDR3 covers 12 residues. Germline lookup yields CDR1 MNHNS and CDR2 SASEGT. The CDR3 nucleotides read TGTGCCAGCAGAGCCTCGGACAGGGGGCATCACTTC. Its translation: CASRASDRGHHF.

CDR3 bases: TGTGCCAGCAGCTCCCATCAACCCCCCTACGAGCAGTACTTC. Translating gives CASSSHQPPYEQYF. The gene calls are TRBV7-2 and TRBJ2-7; D unclear. The CDR3 has 14 residues. With 4 bases removed from V and 2 bases from J, the gap between germline ends came to 12 bases. The germline gives CDR1 SGHTA, CDR2 FQGNSA.

This clonotype was recorded a few times. The chain uses TRBV5-5 and TRBJ2-5; 9 bases map to TRBD2. CDR3 length equals 15 residues. The germline CDR1 and CDR2 sequences are SGHKS and YYEKEE (reference sequence). Unmatched junction bases numbered 8, after V lost 4 bases and J lost 4 bases. CDR3 nucleotide sequence: TGTGCCAGCAGCAGCGGGACTAGCTGGCGAGAGACCCAGTACTTC. Translation: CASSSGTSWRETQYF.

This clonotype was found a few times. The chain recombines TRBV27 with TRBJ2-2; a weak D match, TRBD1 (5 bases). Deletions cut 2 bases from V and 6 bases from J, with 10 bases between. This CDR3 contains 14 residues. Per germline, CDR1 MNHEY and CDR2 SMNVEV (reference sequence). In DNA, the CDR3 is TGTGCCAGCAGTTTACTCAGGGATCCCGGGGAGCTGTTTTTT. This gives the protein CASSLLRDPGELFF.

V gene TRBV28 combines with J gene TRBJ1-1, with D possibly TRBD1 on 6 matching bases. V lost 7 bases and J 4 bases, leaving 19 bases between the germline ends. This CDR3 has 15 amino acids. Per the germline V gene, CDR1 is MDHEN and CDR2 is SYDVKM. CDR3 sequence (DNA): TGTGCCAGCACCCCCGGGGGGGGGCCTGGCACTGAAGCTTTCTTT. Translated, it gives CASTPGGGPGTEAFF.

For the CDR3, the DNA is TGTGCCAGCAGCTTCGACAGGGGTCTACGGGAGCAGTACTTC. The encoded protein is CASSFDRGLREQYF. The V gene is TRBV7-2, the J gene TRBJ2-7; TRBD1 matches 8 bases. V shed 3 bases, J shed 7 bases, and the junction held 8 bases outside the gene matches. The CDR3 sequence is 14 residues long. Per germline, CDR1 SGHTA and CDR2 FQGNSA.

The CDR3 spells CASSRAPPAGTQYF. The CDR3 nucleotides read TGTGCCAGCAGCCGGGCGCCCCCGGCAGGGACCCAGTACTTC. V usage is TRBV7-2 and J usage is TRBJ2-5; D gene unclear. CDR1 and CDR2 from the germline V gene are SGHTA and FQGNSA. Deletions cut 5 bases from V and 7 bases from J, with 17 bases between. CDR3 length: 14 residues.

In this sample, this clonotype turned up a few times. The V and J genes are TRBV13 and TRBJ2-1; D might be TRBD1 (5 bases). This CDR3 has 15 amino acids. Germline V gene data show CDR1 as PRHDT and CDR2 as FYEKMQ (reference sequence). V lost 5 bases and J lost 6, with 17 bases in between. The CDR3 is CASSTQDTPVNEQFF. CDR3 DNA sequence: TGTGCCAGCAGCACCCAGGACACCCCCGTCAATGAGCAGTTCTTC. The entire variable domain, with the rest obtained from reference TRBV13 and TRBJ2-1, is as follows: AAGVIQSPRHLIKEKRETATLKCYPIPRHDTVYWYQQGPGQDPQFLISFYEKMQSDKGSIPDRFSAQQFSDYHSELNMSSLELGDSALYFCASSTQDTPVNEQFFGPGTRLTVL.

This clonotype was counted many times. The chain combines TRBV7-3 with TRBJ2-2; weak D call: TRBD2 (6 bases). Germline loops: CDR1 SGHTA, CDR2 FQGTGA. This CDR3 contains 15 residues. V was cut by 5 bases and J by 4 bases, with 14 bases left in between. The CDR3 region has the DNA TGTGCCAGCAGCCGTCAGGGAGGAGGCACCGGGGAGCTGTTTTTT. This gives the protein CASSRQGGGTGELFF.

This clonotype has ten or more counts. This chain uses TRBV2 with TRBJ1-1; 10 bases fit TRBD1. The CDR3 length is 13 residues. Germline assignment: CDR1 SNHLY and CDR2 FYNNEI. Trimming cost V 6 bases and J 7 bases; bases outside gene matches: 5. Here the CDR3 reads CASRPGTGDEAFF. The CDR3, as DNA: TGTGCCAGCAGACCTGGGACAGGGGATGAAGCTTTCTTT.

This clonotype occurred many times. The gene calls are TRBV2 and TRBJ1-1; D is undetermined. This CDR3 comprises 13 residues. Trimming cost V 4 bases and J 7 bases, with 13 bases left between them. The germline V gene has CDR1 SNHLY and CDR2 FYNNEI. The CDR3 nucleotides read TGTGCCAGCAGTGGGGTGGGAGGAATTGAAGCTTTCTTT. Encoded protein: CASSGVGGIEAFF.

The chain has TRBV19 and TRBJ1-5, with 8 bases aligning to TRBD1. The junction had 12 bases not matched to a gene; V was cut back by 5 bases and J by 6 bases. This CDR3 comprises 16 residues. The germline V gene has CDR1 LNHDA and CDR2 SQIVND (reference sequence). Here the CDR3 reads CASSPPLDRGLQPQHF. The CDR3 nucleotides are TGTGCCAGTAGTCCACCCCTTGACAGGGGTCTTCAGCCCCAGCATTTT.

There are many counts of this clonotype. The chain employs TRBV7-2 and TRBJ2-7, with D tentatively TRBD1 or TRBD2 (6 bases each). The germline gives CDR1 SGHTA, CDR2 FQGNSA. Trimming pared 5 bases from V and 5 bases from J, leaving 22 bases between. CDR3 size: 16 residues. This chain's CDR3 is CASSPGGRPPQDEQYF. The DNA for the CDR3 is TGTGCCAGCAGCCCCGGGGGCAGACCCCCCCAAGACGAGCAGTACTTC.

This clonotype was recorded at least ten times. The chain links TRBV27 to TRBJ2-5; D call uncertain. V was shortened by 0 bases and J by 1 base, with 9 bases between the two germline ends. This CDR3 has 15 residues. Germline V gene lookup returns CDR1 MNHEY and CDR2 SMNVEV (reference sequence). CDR3 amino acids: CASSLSRQLQETQYF. The CDR3, as DNA: TGTGCCAGCAGTTTATCCCGGCAGCTCCAAGAGACCCAGTACTTC.